Following are 24 T cell receptor beta chains from one sample sequenced in a study of long-term antiretroviral therapy in people with HIV. Samples were assayed with immunoSEQ v3.0 at survey level. Generated by immunoSEQ multiplex PCR, the TCRdb table keeps only in-frame clones and is missing some. In the table there are approximately 31,000 clones, about 90% of which are singletons. Sequencing was performed on unsorted PBMCs, taken 1.1 years after starting antiretroviral therapy. The receptors were sampled from a man between 18 and 29 years old with HIV.

This chain uses TRBV6-5 with TRBJ1-3; 8 positions agree with TRBD1. The CDR3 covers 14 residues. CDR1 and CDR2 (germline): MNHEY, SVGAGI. V lost 2 bases and J lost 8; bases outside the gene matches: 5. The CDR3, as DNA: TGTGCCAGCAGTTACGAACAGGGGGAGGACACCATATATTTT. Protein: CASSYEQGEDTIYF.

This chain joins TRBV4-1 and TRBJ1-1, with 9 bases identical to TRBD1. The CDR3 runs to 15 residues. V lost 0 bases, J lost 3 bases, and 2 bases stayed unmatched. Germline assignment: CDR1 MGHRA and CDR2 YSYEKL. DNA of the CDR3: TGCGCCAGCAGCCAAGATGGACAGGGGCACACTGAAGCTTTCTTT. Translated: CASSQDGQGHTEAFF.

The J gene is TRBJ2-5, the V gene TRBV30, with D possibly being TRBD2 (5 bases). The CDR3 loop spans 12 amino acids. V was clipped by 4 bases and J by 5 bases, with 11 bases between them. CDR1 GTSNPN and CDR2 SVGIG come from the germline V gene (reference sequence). This CDR3 is CAWNRPGETQYF. The CDR3 nucleotides are TGTGCCTGGAATCGTCCGGGGGAGACCCAGTACTTC.

J is TRBJ1-3 and V is TRBV6-6; no clear D. With 5 bases removed from V and 0 bases from J, the gap between germline ends came to 14 bases. The CDR3 has 16 residues. Germline-derived CDR1 and CDR2 are MNHNY and SVGAGI (reference sequence). CDR3 sequence (DNA): TGTGCCAGCAGTCCTCAGCCGGGAGACTCTGGAAACACCATATATTTT. This codes for CASSPQPGDSGNTIYF.

The V call is TRBV7-2, the J call TRBJ2-7; D is perhaps TRBD1 (6 bases). The CDR3 spans 14 residues. V gave up 3 bases and J gave up 5 bases, with 14 bases separating them. CDR1 is SGHTA and CDR2 is FQGNSA in the germline V gene. The CDR3 loop reads CASSFSGTNHEQYF. DNA for the CDR3: TGTGCCAGCAGCTTCTCCGGGACAAACCACGAGCAGTACTTC.

V and J are TRBV4-1 and TRBJ2-2, with a possible D match to TRBD1 (6 bases). CDR1 is MGHRA, CDR2 YSYEKL, per germline. This CDR3 is built from 15 residues. Trimming left V 1 base short and J 4 bases short, with 10 bases between. CDR3 region: CASSQVWGPTGELFF. The CDR3 DNA follows: TGCGCCAGCAGCCAAGTGTGGGGGCCCACCGGGGAGCTGTTTTTT.

The genes are TRBV27 and TRBJ2-1; 14 nucleotides line up with TRBD2. CDR3 length: 15 residues. The V gene end was trimmed by 9 bases and the J gene end by 5 bases; junction bases not matched to a gene: 6. CDR1 is MNHEY and CDR2 is SMNVEV in the germline V gene (reference sequence). This chain's CDR3 is CASRTSGRYNNEQFF. The CDR3 nucleotides read TGTGCCAGTCGGACTAGCGGGAGGTATAACAATGAGCAGTTCTTC.

The V and J genes are TRBV6-5 and TRBJ2-1; TRBD2 aligns across 8 bases. Germline V gene data show CDR1 as MNHEY and CDR2 as SVGAGI. The junction had 11 bases not matched to a gene; V was cut back by 5 bases and J by 8 bases. The CDR3 runs 15 residues. The CDR3 DNA sequence: TGTGCCAGCAGTCGGGAAGCGGGAGCTGGCTATGAGCAGTTCTTC. It encodes CASSREAGAGYEQFF.

This rearrangement joins TRBV10-3 to TRBJ1-4, with D unclear. The CDR3 length is 13 residues. Germline CDR1 ENHRY, CDR2 SYGVKD. The V gene lost 7 bases and the J gene lost 5 bases, with 11 bases spanning the gap. The chain's CDR3 is CAIKSLLNEKLFF. The CDR3 DNA is TGTGCCATCAAGAGTCTCCTAAATGAAAAACTGTTTTTT.

This clone has a single count. The J gene is TRBJ2-1, the V gene TRBV27, with 8 bases that match TRBD1. The CDR3 is 16 residues long. Germline V gene lookup returns CDR1 MNHEY and CDR2 SMNVEV (reference sequence). V trimming: 0 bases; J trimming: 2 bases; junction bases outside the gene matches: 3. The CDR3 nucleotides are TGTGCCAGCAGTTTATCGACAGGGGCCCCCTACAATGAGCAGTTCTTC. Protein sequence: CASSLSTGAPYNEQFF.

The J gene is TRBJ2-1, the V gene TRBV7-9; D might be TRBD2 (6 bases). Between the trimmed V and J ends, which lost 3 bases and 5 bases, there was a span of 17 bases. This CDR3 has 16 residues. Per germline, CDR1 SEHNR and CDR2 FQNEAQ (reference sequence). The CDR3 bases are TGTGCCAGCAGCTTCTATGGGACTCGGGTCAACAATGAGCAGTTCTTC. Protein: CASSFYGTRVNNEQFF.

The genes are TRBV27 and TRBJ1-2; no reliable D call. The V and J ends lost 3 bases and 2 bases respectively, with 7 bases between them. The germline CDR1 and CDR2 sequences are MNHEY and SMNVEV (reference sequence). This CDR3 spans 13 amino acids. The CDR3, as DNA: TGTGCCAGCAGTTTTGCCAGAAACTATGGCTACACCTTC. Protein product: CASSFARNYGYTF.

This rearrangement joins TRBV6-1 to TRBJ1-6; 7 bases align to TRBD1. CDR3 size: 16 residues. V lost 3 bases, J lost 9 bases, and 11 bases stayed unmatched. From germline, CDR1 is MNHNS and CDR2 SASEGT. DNA for the CDR3: TGTGCCAGCAGTGAGGCCCCGGCAGGGGGAAGTTCACCCCTCCACTTT. Translation gives CASSEAPAGGSSPLHF.

The chain links TRBV7-3 to TRBJ2-2; 10 bases agree with TRBD2. CDR1 is SGHTA, CDR2 FQGTGA, per germline. Trimming removed 5 bases from V and 1 base from J; junction bases left unmatched: 10. The CDR3 length is 18 residues. DNA of the CDR3: TGTGCCAGCAGCGCCGGACTAGCGGTGATGGGGAACACCGGGGAGCTGTTTTTT. Amino acid sequence: CASSAGLAVMGNTGELFF.

This rearrangement joins TRBV30 to TRBJ2-3; TRBD2 aligns across 7 bases. Germline V gives CDR1 GTSNPN, CDR2 SVGIG (reference sequence). J gave up 2 bases and V 5 bases, and 1 base lay outside the gene matches. This CDR3 has 12 residues. CDR3 sequence (DNA): TGTGCCTGGGCGGGGGTCACAGATACGCAGTATTTT. Translation gives CAWAGVTDTQYF.

The V call is TRBV19, the J call TRBJ2-7; D may be TRBD2 (7 bases). Germline V gives CDR1 LNHDA, CDR2 SQIVND (reference sequence). The CDR3 is made up of 14 amino acids. The V end lost 3 bases, the J end lost 4 bases, and 13 bases lay between the germline ends. CDR3 loop: CASSIGGGEYEQYF. The CDR3 DNA reads as TGTGCCAGTAGTATTGGAGGGGGGGAATACGAGCAGTACTTC.

This chain uses TRBV5-1 with TRBJ2-1; tentatively, D is TRBD2 (6 bases). The germline gives CDR1 SGHRS, CDR2 YFSETQ. The V end was cut by 4 bases, the J end by 0 bases, with 20 bases between. This CDR3 is 18 amino acids long. The CDR3 is CASSQRLGAGSSYNEQFF. The CDR3 DNA reads TGCGCCAGCAGCCAAAGGCTAGGGGCGGGGAGCTCCTACAATGAGCAGTTCTTC. The variable domain in full, with the rest retrieved from reference TRBV5-1 and TRBJ2-1, is KAGVTQTPRYLIKTRGQQVTLSCSPISGHRSVSWYQQTPGQGLQFLFEYFSETQRNKGNFPGRFSGRQFSNSRSEMNVSTLELGDSALYLCASSQRLGAGSSYNEQFFGPGTRLTVL.

The rearrangement links TRBV9 to TRBJ2-3; a possible D gene is TRBD2 (5 bases). The V gene's germline CDR1 is SGDLS and CDR2 YYNGEE. Trimming removed 5 bases at V and 6 bases at J, with 10 bases between. This CDR3 spans 12 amino acids. CDR3 DNA: TGTGCCAGCAGTAGAAGGGAGGATACGCAGTATTTT. Its translation is CASSRREDTQYF.

The chain joins TRBV7-8 to TRBJ1-3; perhaps TRBD1 as D (6 bases). In germline, CDR1 is SGHVS, CDR2 FQNEAQ. The CDR3 runs 12 residues. The V end lost 4 bases, the J end lost 8 bases, and 9 bases lay between the germline ends. CDR3 in amino acids: CASSSQGDTIYF. CDR3 in DNA: TGTGCCAGCAGCTCACAGGGAGACACCATATATTTT.

The rearrangement joins TRBV7-9 to TRBJ2-3, with 7 bases fitting TRBD2. The CDR3 loop spans 15 amino acids. V lost 5 bases, J lost 1 base, and 6 bases stayed unmatched. Germline values: CDR1 SEHNR, CDR2 FQNEAQ (reference sequence). The chain's CDR3 is CASSPSLAGTDTQYF. In DNA, the CDR3 is TGTGCCAGCAGCCCCTCGCTAGCGGGCACAGATACGCAGTATTTT. The whole variable domain, filled in from reference TRBV7-9 and TRBJ2-3, reads DTGVSQNPRHKITKRGQNVTFRCDPISEHNRLYWYRQTLGQGPEFLTYFQNEAQLEKSRLLSDRFSAERPKGSFSTLEIQRTEQGDSAMYLCASSPSLAGTDTQYFGPGTRLTVL.

The rearrangement joins TRBV10-1 to TRBJ2-3; 10 nucleotides match TRBD2. J was trimmed by 3 bases and V by 4 bases; bases with no gene match: 4. The CDR3 contains 15 residues. Germline CDR1 and CDR2: WNHNN and SYGVQD (reference sequence). The CDR3 region is CASSGTSGQTDTQYF. DNA of the CDR3: TGCGCCAGCAGTGGGACTAGCGGTCAAACAGATACGCAGTATTTT.

This chain joins TRBV7-9 and TRBJ1-6; 9 bases line up with TRBD1. Unmatched junction bases numbered 3, after V lost 2 bases and J lost 10 bases. CDR3 size: 14 residues. Germline V gives CDR1 SEHNR, CDR2 FQNEAQ (reference sequence). CDR3 sequence (DNA): TGTGCCAGCAGCTTACCGGGACAGGGATCACCCCTCCACTTT. This translates into CASSLPGQGSPLHF.

J is TRBJ1-5 and V is TRBV6-6; weak D call: TRBD1 (5 bases). Per germline, CDR1 MNHNY and CDR2 SVGAGI (reference sequence). This CDR3 has 14 residues. V was shortened by 6 bases and J by 5 bases, with 14 bases between the two germline ends. CDR3 residues: CASSQGRAHQPQHF. The CDR3, as DNA: TGTGCCAGCAGCCAGGGCAGGGCGCATCAGCCCCAGCATTTT.

The rearrangement links TRBV5-6 to TRBJ2-5, with unresolved D. The CDR3 is made up of 14 amino acids. Deletions cut 0 bases from V and 7 bases from J, with 13 bases between. The V gene's germline CDR1 is SGHDT and CDR2 YYEEEE. CDR3 nucleotides: TGTGCCAGCAGCTTGGGCAGTTTGTCGGGGACCCAGTACTTC. Translated, it gives CASSLGSLSGTQYF.